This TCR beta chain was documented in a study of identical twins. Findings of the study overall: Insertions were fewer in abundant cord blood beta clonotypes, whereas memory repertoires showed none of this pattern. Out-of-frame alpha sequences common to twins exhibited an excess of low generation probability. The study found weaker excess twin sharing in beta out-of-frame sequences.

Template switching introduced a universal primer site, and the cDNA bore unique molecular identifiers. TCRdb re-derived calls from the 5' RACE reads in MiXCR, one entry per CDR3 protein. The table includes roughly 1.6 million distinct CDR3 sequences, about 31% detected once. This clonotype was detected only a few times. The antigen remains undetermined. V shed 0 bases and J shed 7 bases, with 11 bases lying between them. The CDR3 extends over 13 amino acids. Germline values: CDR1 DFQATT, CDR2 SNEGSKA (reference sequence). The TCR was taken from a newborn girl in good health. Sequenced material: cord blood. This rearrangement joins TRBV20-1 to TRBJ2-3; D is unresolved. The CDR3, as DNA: TGCAGTGCTAGAGATCAAGCAAGAAATACGCAGTATTTT. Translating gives CSARDQARNTQYF.